A selection of T cell receptor beta chains follows, all from one sample in a study of cytotoxic CD8 clonotypes in ibrutinib-treated CLL. Profiled with immunoSEQ multiplex PCR; TCRdb holds only in-frame clones, not every one. The table has roughly 49,000 clones, 83% seen once. This specimen consisted of PBMCs, obtained after 24 months of ibrutinib treatment. Receptor source: a human donor with chronic lymphocytic leukemia. CDR3s include the opening cysteine and the closing phenylalanine or tryptophan. A D gene is named only where the DNA matches it firmly. Clone size is not always given. Where it is, it says once, few, many or a class for expanded clones.

size	V	D	J	CDR3	DNA
.	TRBV25-1	.	TRBJ2-3	CASSSQFSGGPSTDTQYF	TGTGCCAGCAGCTCTCAATTTAGCGGAGGACCTAGCACAGATACGCAGTATTTT
.	TRBV16	TRBD1	TRBJ1-2	CASSQLGTALGGYTF	TGTGCCAGCAGCCAACTCGGGACAGCCCTCGGTGGCTACACCTTC
.	TRBV5-1	.	TRBJ2-5	CASSPGRRDEETQYF	TGCGCCAGCAGTCCGGGGCGCAGGGACGAGGAGACCCAGTACTTC
.	TRBV18	.	TRBJ1-1	CASSRTGNTEAFF	TGTGCCAGCTCACGAACAGGGAACACTGAAGCTTTCTTT
.	TRBV9	.	TRBJ1-1	CASSVGLEEGTEAFF	TGTGCCAGCAGCGTAGGACTCGAGGAGGGGACTGAAGCTTTCTTT
few	TRBV5-4	TRBD2	TRBJ2-1	CASSFPGRESFF	TGTGCCAGCAGCTTTCCCGGGAGGGAGTCGTTCTTC
.	TRBV5-6	.	TRBJ2-3	CASSLGGEDTQYF	TGTGCCAGCAGCTTGGGAGGGGAGGATACGCAGTATTTT
.	TRBV7-6	TRBD2	TRBJ2-7	CASSPGLAGDYHEQYF	TGTGCCAGCAGCCCTGGACTAGCGGGAGACTACCACGAGCAGTACTTC
.	TRBV7-6	.	TRBJ2-3	CASSSSLSTDTQYF	TGTGCCAGCAGCTCTAGCCTGAGCACAGATACGCAGTATTTT
few	TRBV19	TRBD1	TRBJ1-2	CASSILQGANGYTF	TGTGCCAGTAGTATACTGCAGGGGGCGAATGGCTACACCTTC
.	TRBV5-1	TRBD2	TRBJ2-4	CASSVGTSGKNIQYF	TGCGCCAGCAGCGTCGGGACTAGCGGCAAAAACATTCAGTACTTC
.	TRBV15	TRBD1	TRBJ1-3	CATSQGQGLSLSGNTIYF	TGTGCCACCAGCCAAGGACAGGGCCTGTCCCTCTCTGGAAACACCATATATTTT
.	TRBV28	.	TRBJ2-1	CASIPGADRSYNEQFF	TGTGCCAGCATACCTGGTGCGGACCGCTCCTACAATGAGCAGTTCTTC
.	TRBV7-2	.	TRBJ2-7	CASLGGGGYEQYF	TGTGCTTCCTTGGGAGGGGGAGGGTACGAGCAGTACTTC
.	TRBV11-2	.	TRBJ1-4	CASSFLALSEKLFF	TGTGCCAGCAGCTTTTTGGCCCTAAGTGAAAAACTGTTTTTT
few	TRBV28	.	TRBJ2-1	CASSSTARLLQGYNEQFF	TGTGCCAGCAGTTCGACCGCCCGACTCCTGCAAGGCTACAATGAGCAGTTCTTC
.	TRBV6-1	TRBD2	TRBJ2-4	CASSEYRTSVANIQYF	TGTGCCAGCAGTGAATATAGGACTAGCGTAGCAAACATTCAGTACTTC
.	TRBV11-1	.	TRBJ2-7	CASSVSRSSYEQYF	TGTGCCAGCAGCGTGTCCAGAAGCTCCTACGAGCAGTACTTC
.	TRBV29-1	TRBD1	TRBJ2-3	CSVGPGQVGDTQYF	TGCAGCGTTGGACCCGGACAGGTGGGAGATACGCAGTATTTT
.	TRBV5-1	.	TRBJ1-2	CASSWEGDSRGYTF	TGCGCCAGCAGCTGGGAAGGGGATTCCCGTGGCTACACCTTC
.	TRBV19	TRBD2	TRBJ2-1	CASSRGSSGRAHEQFF	TGTGCCAGTAGTAGGGGATCTAGCGGGAGGGCCCATGAGCAGTTCTTC
few	TRBV29-1	.	TRBJ1-2	CSAPTGRYGYTF	TGCAGCGCCCCGACAGGCCGCTATGGCTACACCTTC
.	TRBV18	.	TRBJ1-1	CASSPQGVRGTEAFF	TGTGCCAGCTCACCCCAAGGGGTACGGGGCACTGAAGCTTTCTTT
.	TRBV10-3	.	TRBJ1-1	CAIQLGTGKNTEAFF	TGTGCCATCCAACTCGGGACGGGAAAGAACACTGAAGCTTTCTTT
.	TRBV18	.	TRBJ2-1	CASSPDSREQFF	TGTGCCAGCTCACCCGACAGTCGTGAGCAGTTCTTC
.	TRBV7-2	TRBD2	TRBJ2-1	CASSLNGLAVEQFF	TGTGCCAGCAGCTTAAACGGACTAGCTGTTGAGCAGTTCTTC
once	TRBV11-1	.	TRBJ2-1	CASSLVGGIYNEQFF	TGTGCCAGCAGCTTAGTCGGCGGGATTTACAATGAGCAGTTCTTC
.	TRBV7-2	TRBD1	TRBJ1-1	CASSSRTGGGREAFF	TGTGCCAGCAGCTCTAGGACAGGGGGCGGCAGGGAAGCTTTCTTT
.	TRBV30	TRBD1	TRBJ2-2	CAWTHRGPGELFF	TGTGCCTGGACCCACAGGGGACCCGGGGAGCTGTTTTTT
.	TRBV2	TRBD1	TRBJ2-2	CASGDSVSNTGELFF	TGTGCCAGCGGGGACAGCGTTTCGAACACCGGGGAGCTGTTTTTT
.	TRBV18	.	TRBJ2-5	CASSPAGTKFTQYF	TGTGCCAGCTCACCGGCCGGGACCAAGTTCACCCAGTACTTC
.	TRBV5-5	.	TRBJ2-7	CASSLTGTSFYEQYF	TGTGCCAGCAGCTTGACCGGGACATCTTTCTACGAGCAGTACTTC
.	TRBV1	.	TRBJ2-7	CTSSQELPGKAIQYEQYF	TGCACCAGCAGCCAAGAACTCCCCGGGAAGGCTATCCAATACGAGCAGTACTTC
few	TRBV7-9	.	TRBJ2-7	CASSLGRGYEQYF	TGTGCCAGCAGCTTGGGCAGGGGATACGAGCAGTACTTC
once	TRBV11-2	.	TRBJ2-1	CASSQALERLSYNEQFF	TGTGCCAGCAGTCAAGCTTTAGAGCGGCTCTCCTACAATGAGCAGTTCTTC
few	TRBV6-6	.	TRBJ1-5	CASRDSNQPQHF	TGTGCCAGCCGGGATAGCAATCAGCCCCAGCATTTT
.	TRBV28	TRBD2	TRBJ2-5	CASSSSLAGAPETQYF	TGTGCCAGCAGTTCCTCGCTAGCGGGAGCCCCAGAGACCCAGTACTTC
few	TRBV19	.	TRBJ1-1	CASSQQGGGTEAFF	TGTGCCAGTAGCCAACAGGGCGGAGGCACTGAAGCTTTCTTT
.	TRBV19	TRBD1	TRBJ1-5	CASSTAGQGARSNQPQHF	TGTGCCAGTAGTACAGCGGGACAGGGGGCGAGAAGCAATCAGCCCCAGCATTTT
few	TRBV5-1	.	TRBJ2-7	CASSLDLSREQYF	TGCGCCAGCAGCCTGGACCTGTCTCGCGAGCAGTACTTC
.	TRBV5-5	.	TRBJ1-2	CASSSRLQTNYGYTF	TGTGCCAGCAGCTCCCGACTACAGACTAACTATGGCTACACCTTC
.	TRBV5-1	.	TRBJ2-1	CASSFSGNEQFF	TGCGCCAGCAGCTTTAGTGGGAATGAGCAGTTCTTC
.	TRBV5-6	.	TRBJ2-7	CASTKDRDYEQYF	TGTGCCAGCACCAAGGACAGAGACTACGAGCAGTACTTC
.	TRBV28	.	TRBJ2-1	CASRNMRHAPFF	TGTGCCAGCAGAAATATGAGACACGCCCCGTTCTTC
once	TRBV10-3	.	TRBJ1-5	CAISPDSNQPQHF	TGTGCCATCAGTCCAGATAGCAATCAGCCCCAGCATTTT
.	TRBV4-2	TRBD1	TRBJ1-1	CASSQGPRGTANTEAFF	TGTGCCAGCAGCCAAGGTCCTCGTGGGACAGCGAACACTGAAGCTTTCTTT
.	TRBV5-4	.	TRBJ1-2	CASSLAGTERGYTF	TGTGCCAGCAGCTTGGCCGGAACGGAGCGCGGCTACACCTTC
.	TRBV5-1	.	TRBJ2-1	CASSLADRDEQFF	TGCGCCAGCAGCTTGGCAGATAGGGATGAGCAGTTCTTC
.	TRBV29-1	TRBD2	TRBJ2-1	CSVEGSLARVNEQFF	TGCAGCGTTGAAGGCTCACTAGCGAGGGTCAATGAGCAGTTCTTC
.	TRBV7-8	.	TRBJ2-3	CASSLGSSGLTDTQYF	TGTGCCAGCAGCTTGGGCTCGAGCGGGCTCACAGATACGCAGTATTTT
.	TRBV28	.	TRBJ2-1	CASSPSDRRGNEQFF	TGTGCCAGCAGTCCGTCGGACCGAAGGGGGAATGAGCAGTTCTTC
.	TRBV5-6	TRBD1	TRBJ1-2	CASTPNLDRGYGYTF	TGTGCCAGCACCCCGAACCTAGACAGGGGCTATGGCTACACCTTC
.	TRBV7-9	.	TRBJ2-3	CASATDRRTDTQYF	TGTGCCAGCGCCACGGACCGAAGGACAGATACGCAGTATTTT
.	TRBV29-1	.	TRBJ1-1	CSVEGEGWTEAFF	TGCAGCGTTGAAGGGGAGGGCTGGACTGAAGCTTTCTTT